The rows below give T cell receptor beta chains drawn from one sample of a study of blood T cells in healthy people across ages. TCRdb used MiXCR to reprocess the 5' RACE reads, holding one entry per CDR3 protein. The top ten clones hold approximately 31% of a sample with about 640,000 distinct CDR3 sequences, roughly 41% of them seen once. The sequencing sample was made of blood. All receptors come from a man aged 80 or over in good health. Each CDR3 is given with its conserved first and last residue. D genes are given only for firm matches. The listing skips clone size in some rows; elsewhere it reads once, few, many or a size class.

D gene	V gene	J gene	clone size	CDR3 protein	CDR3 DNA
TRBD1	TRBV29-1	TRBJ1-2	few	CSVEAGTGPFGGYTF	TGCAGCGTTGAGGCCGGGACAGGGCCCTTTGGCGGCTACACCTTC
-	TRBV9	TRBJ2-7	-	CASSAVGEGGGVYEQYF	TGTGCCAGCAGCGCTGTCGGCGAGGGGGGAGGCGTATACGAGCAGTACTTC
TRBD1	TRBV20-1	TRBJ2-7	-	CSARRTGIYNEQYF	TGCAGTGCTAGGCGGACAGGGATCTACAATGAGCAGTACTTC
-	TRBV20-1	TRBJ2-6	-	CSARVGPRGSGANVLTF	TGCAGTGCCAGAGTGGGGCCCCGGGGCTCTGGGGCCAACGTCCTGACTTTC
-	TRBV11-3	TRBJ2-4	-	CASSAGSLAKNIQYF	TGTGCCAGCAGCGCCGGTTCGTTAGCCAAAAACATTCAGTACTTC
-	TRBV12-3/TRBV12-4	TRBJ1-5	few	CASSLVQANQPQHF	TGTGCCAGCAGTTTAGTACAGGCCAATCAGCCCCAGCATTTT
-	TRBV14	TRBJ2-5	few	CASSQQFQETQYF	TGTGCCAGCAGCCAACAGTTTCAAGAGACCCAGTACTTC
TRBD1	TRBV11-2	TRBJ1-1	few	CASSPRQGTKWDTEAFF	TGTGCCAGCAGCCCCAGACAGGGGACTAAATGGGATACTGAAGCTTTCTTT
TRBD2	TRBV24-1	TRBJ2-5	few	CATSPAGGLQETQYF	TGTGCCACCAGCCCAGCGGGAGGCCTCCAAGAGACCCAGTACTTC
TRBD1	TRBV5-1	TRBJ1-2	-	CASSYEGGGNGYTF	TGCGCCAGCAGCTATGAAGGGGGCGGGAATGGCTACACCTTC
TRBD1	TRBV4-2	TRBJ2-7	-	CASSQADRGTPYEQYF	TGTGCCAGCAGCCAGGCGGACAGGGGGACCCCCTACGAGCAGTACTTC
-	TRBV29-1	TRBJ2-1	few	CSATGPSYNEQFF	TGCAGCGCCACAGGCCCCTCCTACAATGAGCAGTTCTTC
-	TRBV3-1	TRBJ2-2	-	CASSPLTGELFF	TGTGCCAGCAGCCCCCTTACCGGGGAGCTGTTTTTT
TRBD2	TRBV5-1	TRBJ2-1	-	CASSFGASGGNEQFF	TGCGCCAGCAGCTTCGGGGCTAGCGGGGGCAATGAGCAGTTCTTC
TRBD2	TRBV7-9	TRBJ2-1	few	CASSSTGTSGVRYNEQFF	TGTGCCAGCAGCTCGACCGGGACTAGCGGTGTACGCTACAATGAGCAGTTCTTC
-	TRBV12-3/TRBV12-4	TRBJ2-1	few	CASSTSRGNYNEQFF	TGTGCCAGCAGCACCAGCCGGGGGAATTACAATGAGCAGTTCTTC
-	TRBV18	TRBJ2-3	-	CASSPAAGITDTQYF	TGTGCCAGCTCACCAGCGGCAGGGATCACAGATACGCAGTATTTT
TRBD2	TRBV4-2	TRBJ2-1	-	CASRLAGAKNDQFF	TGTGCCAGCAGACTAGCGGGGGCCAAAAATGATCAGTTCTTC
-	TRBV5-4	TRBJ2-2	-	CASSLASRAELFF	TGTGCCAGCAGCTTGGCCAGTCGCGCGGAGCTGTTTTTT
-	TRBV5-1	TRBJ2-3	few	CASSLSESTDTQYF	TGCGCCAGCAGCTTGTCAGAGAGCACAGATACGCAGTATTTT
-	TRBV4-3	TRBJ2-7	-	CASSHVGQTYEQYF	TGCGCCAGCAGCCACGTCGGACAGACCTACGAGCAGTACTTC
-	TRBV3-1	TRBJ1-6	-	CASSQGVIGSPLHF	TGTGCCAGCAGCCAAGGGGTAATAGGTTCACCCCTCCACTTT
-	TRBV10-1	TRBJ2-5	-	CASSGGHQETQYF	TGCGCCAGCAGCGGGGGTCACCAAGAGACCCAGTACTTC
TRBD1	TRBV27	TRBJ2-6	-	CASSLRGQGAVGANVLTF	TGTGCCAGCAGTTTAAGGGGACAGGGGGCAGTTGGGGCCAACGTCCTGACTTTC
TRBD2	TRBV20-1	TRBJ2-7	-	CSANPGTSGRANEQYF	TGCAGTGCTAACCCCGGGACTAGCGGGAGGGCCAATGAGCAGTACTTC
-	TRBV5-1	TRBJ2-4	-	CASSLDSGSSYNEQYF	TGCGCCAGCAGCTTGGATAGCGGTAGCTCCTACAATGAGCAGTACTTC
-	TRBV6-5	TRBJ2-3	few	CASSYGGPFTDTQYF	TGTGCCAGCAGTTATGGGGGGCCTTTCACAGATACGCAGTATTTT
TRBD1	TRBV11-3	TRBJ1-5	-	CASSYYPPGTGDSNQPQHF	TGTGCCAGCAGTTATTATCCCCCCGGGACAGGGGATAGCAATCAGCCCCAGCATTTT
TRBD1	TRBV6-2/TRBV6-3	TRBJ2-3	few	CASSYPRDRPTDAQYF	TGTGCCAGCAGTTACCCCCGGGACAGGCCCACAGATGCGCAGTATTTT
-	TRBV28	TRBJ2-5	-	CASSQLRHQQGNEQYF	TGTGCCAGCAGCCAGTTACGGCACCAACAAGGGAATGAGCAGTACTTC
-	TRBV20-1	TRBJ1-5	-	CSAAAGEKSQPQHF	TGCAGTGCCGCGGCAGGGGAAAAGAGTCAGCCCCAGCATTTT
-	TRBV4-3	TRBJ1-2	-	CASSQRRTTDYGYTF	TGCGCCAGCAGCCAAAGAAGAACCACCGACTATGGCTACACCTTC
-	TRBV7-2	TRBJ1-1	many	CASSLVVNTEAFF	TGTGCCAGCAGCTTAGTGGTGAACACTGAAGCTTTCTTT
-	TRBV6-2/TRBV6-3	TRBJ2-3	few	CASSYLQDSSTDTQYF	TGTGCCAGCAGTTACCTGCAGGACTCTAGCACAGATACGCAGTATTTT
-	TRBV9	TRBJ1-2	few	CASSVETASYYGYTF	TGTGCCAGCAGCGTAGAGACGGCGTCGTACTATGGCTACACCTTC
-	TRBV18	TRBJ2-7	-	CASSQGRVLSLRAYEQYF	TGTGCCAGCTCACAGGGAAGGGTTTTGTCCCTAAGGGCTTACGAGCAGTACTTC
TRBD2	TRBV20-1	TRBJ2-7	many	CSALQTSGGYEQYF	TGCAGTGCCCTCCAGACTAGCGGGGGGTACGAGCAGTACTTC
-	TRBV5-1	TRBJ1-4	few	CASSSQGIQEKLFF	TGCGCCAGCAGCTCTCAGGGGATCCAAGAAAAACTGTTTTTT
TRBD1	TRBV28	TRBJ2-5	many	CASSRAQGISETQYF	TGTGCCAGCAGTAGGGCACAGGGGATATCAGAGACCCAGTACTTC
-	TRBV14	TRBJ1-2	few	CASSQDVGVNYGYTF	TGTGCCAGCAGCCAAGATGTTGGAGTCAACTATGGCTACACCTTC
-	TRBV3-1	TRBJ2-1	-	CASSQGPAEQFF	TGTGCCAGCAGCCAAGGCCCGGCTGAGCAGTTCTTC
-	TRBV4-3	TRBJ2-5	-	CASSQVGEEETQYF	TGCGCCAGCAGCCAAGTAGGGGAGGAAGAGACCCAGTACTTC
TRBD1	TRBV7-2	TRBJ2-7	many	CASSLAGQIYEQYF	TGTGCCAGCAGCTTAGCGGGACAGATCTACGAGCAGTACTTC
TRBD1	TRBV27	TRBJ2-1	few	CASSQRQGVNNEQFF	TGTGCCAGCAGTCAAAGACAGGGGGTTAACAATGAGCAGTTCTTC
-	TRBV6-5	TRBJ2-5	-	CASSYAGQQETQYF	TGTGCCAGCAGTTACGCGGGACAACAAGAGACCCAGTACTTC
TRBD1	TRBV7-2	TRBJ1-4	once	CASSYTGAGEKLFF	TGTGCCAGCAGCTATACAGGGGCGGGTGAAAAACTGTTTTTT
TRBD2	TRBV5-1	TRBJ2-1	-	CASSLGSAGGAYNEQFF	TGCGCCAGCAGCTTGGGTTCAGCGGGGGGGGCATACAATGAGCAGTTCTTC
-	TRBV6-5	TRBJ2-1	-	CASSYTGPYNEQFF	TGTGCCAGCAGTTATACAGGACCCTACAATGAGCAGTTCTTC
-	TRBV7-2	TRBJ1-2	-	CASSHNQPGLANYGYTF	TGTGCCAGCAGCCACAACCAACCAGGGTTAGCTAACTATGGCTACACCTTC
-	TRBV20-1	TRBJ2-3	-	CSAFPTFSSSRLGTDTQYF	TGCAGTGCTTTTCCCACCTTTTCTAGCAGCCGTTTAGGAACAGATACGCAGTATTTT
TRBD1	TRBV7-2	TRBJ1-2	-	CASSGSTGNGYTF	TGTGCCAGCAGTGGGTCGACAGGGAATGGCTACACCTTC
TRBD1	TRBV6-2/TRBV6-3	TRBJ2-7	few	CASSPTGDLYEQYF	TGTGCCAGCAGCCCTACAGGGGACCTCTACGAGCAGTACTTC
-	TRBV3-1	TRBJ2-3	few	CASSQGASGNTDTQYF	TGTGCCAGCAGCCAAGGAGCGAGCGGCAACACAGATACGCAGTATTTT
TRBD1	TRBV9	TRBJ2-7	-	CASSVGDRGYEQYF	TGTGCCAGCAGCGTAGGGGACAGGGGCTACGAGCAGTACTTC
-	TRBV7-2	TRBJ1-2	-	CASSFGTGKDGYTF	TGTGCCAGCAGCTTCGGTACAGGGAAAGATGGCTACACCTTC